This T cell receptor beta chain was retrieved from a study of blood T cell repertoires in COVID-19. CDR1 is SGHDT and CDR2 is YYEEEE in the germline V gene. The CDR3 is 16 residues long. V shed 0 bases, J shed 0 bases, and the junction held 3 bases outside the gene matches. Some clones are missing from TCRdb's copy, which holds only in-frame ones; the method was immunoSEQ multiplex PCR. The data hold 300,000 or so clones, with about 87% observed a single time. Source material: peripheral blood. The receptor was derived from a woman aged 50 to 65 who had recovered from COVID-19. J is TRBJ2-3 and V is TRBV5-6, with 8 bases fitting TRBD2. In DNA, the CDR3 is TGTGCCAGCAGCTTGGCTCTAGCGGGCAGCACAGATACGCAGTATTTT. This sequence encodes CASSLALAGSTDTQYF.